These 29 T cell receptor beta chains were all obtained from the same sample, sequenced in a study of blood T cell repertoires in COVID-19 (dated by TCRdb to 2020 to 2021). Library method: the immunoSEQ multiplex PCR assay. In its TCRdb copy, this immuneACCESS table keeps in-frame sequences only and misses some clones. Where compared with another copy, unresolved V genes explain less than half of these, and the others have no known cause. The sample table shows about 130,000 clones, and roughly 71% are seen once. Together, the top ten hold roughly a fifth of the sample. Sequenced input: peripheral blood. The receptors shown here come from a man aged 80 or over with acute or convalescent COVID-19.

The chain combines TRBV6-5 with TRBJ2-1, with 11 bases fitting TRBD2. CDR1 and CDR2 (germline): MNHEY, SVGAGI. The CDR3 runs to 15 residues. The trim removed 5 bases at V and 7 bases at J, leaving 7 bases unmatched. The CDR3 loop is CASSLSGGAVNEQFF. CDR3 bases: TGTGCCAGCAGTCTTAGCGGGGGGGCGGTAAATGAGCAGTTCTTC.

The chain carries TRBV14 and TRBJ2-2; weak D call: TRBD1 (6 bases). Germline loops: CDR1 SGHDN, CDR2 FVKESK. Trimming pared 1 base from V and 2 bases from J, leaving 11 bases between. This CDR3 spans 16 amino acids. CDR3 amino acids: CASSQGVRGNTGELFF. The CDR3, as DNA: TGTGCCAGCAGCCAAGGAGTCAGGGGTAACACCGGGGAGCTGTTTTTT.

The genes are TRBV27 and TRBJ2-5, with 8 bases that match TRBD2. The CDR3 extends over 17 amino acids. The trim removed 8 bases at V and 7 bases at J, leaving 21 bases unmatched. Germline CDR1 reads MNHEY; CDR2 reads SMNVEV (reference sequence). CDR3 nucleotide sequence: TGTGCCAGCCCTGCTGAAGTTAGCGGGGAGGAAGCGGGGACCCAGTACTTC. It is translated as CASPAEVSGEEAGTQYF.

This clone has just one count. V is TRBV6-2 or TRBV6-3 and J is TRBJ2-1; D gene uncertain. In germline, CDR1 is MNHEY, CDR2 SVGEGT. The CDR3 is 11 amino acids. Trimming stripped 6 bases from V and 7 bases from J, with 7 bases between. For the CDR3, the DNA is TGTGCCAGCAGCCCCCTAAATGAGCAGTTCTTC. It translates to CASSPLNEQFF.

The genes are TRBV10-3 and TRBJ2-5; TRBD2 agrees at 11 bases. V gave up 6 bases and J gave up 4 bases; unmatched junction bases: 7. Germline-derived CDR1 and CDR2 are ENHRY and SYGVKD. This CDR3 is 15 amino acids long. The CDR3 DNA reads as TGTGCCATCAGCCGTAGCGGGGGGGCCGCAGAGACCCAGTACTTC. Its translation is CAISRSGGAAETQYF.

J is TRBJ1-4 and V is TRBV30; 8 bases map to TRBD1. The CDR3 consists of 13 residues. The germline V gene has CDR1 GTSNPN and CDR2 SVGIG (reference sequence). Trimming took 5 bases from V and 8 from J; bases not matched to a gene: 7. CDR3 sequence reads: CAWGQGAREKLFF. In DNA, the CDR3 is TGTGCCTGGGGGCAGGGGGCGCGCGAAAAACTGTTTTTT.

The V and J genes are TRBV6-5 and TRBJ1-5, with a weak D call TRBD1 (6 bases). Germline CDR1 is MNHEY and CDR2 is SVGAGI. This CDR3 is 14 amino acids long. Trimming stripped 6 bases from V and 6 bases from J, with 15 bases between. The CDR3 sequence is CASRPGDIFQPQHF. In DNA form, the CDR3 reads TGTGCCAGCAGACCTGGGGACATTTTTCAGCCCCAGCATTTT.

This chain uses TRBV3-1 (or the pseudogene TRBV3-2) with TRBJ1-1; no clear D gene. The CDR3 covers 13 residues. Trimming removed 7 bases from V and 4 bases from J, with 13 bases in between. Germline V gene sequence: CDR1 LGHDT, CDR2 YNNKEL (reference sequence). CDR3 in DNA: TGTGCCAGCACTTTCGGAGGGAGCACTGAAGCTTTCTTT. Encoded protein: CASTFGGSTEAFF.

V is TRBV6-1 and J is TRBJ1-6; no clear D. The CDR3 loop spans 14 amino acids. Per germline, CDR1 MNHNS and CDR2 SASEGT. The V end lost 3 bases, the J end lost 2 bases, and 5 bases lay between the germline ends. CDR3: CASSEETYNSPLHF. Here the CDR3 DNA reads TGTGCCAGCAGTGAGGAGACCTATAATTCACCCCTCCACTTT.

J is TRBJ2-7 and V is TRBV29-1; 10 bases match TRBD1. The ends lost 7 bases at V and 0 bases at J; junction bases unmatched: 3. The CDR3 spans 13 residues. Per the germline V gene, CDR1 is SQVTM and CDR2 is ANQGSEA. The CDR3 protein is CSGGQGGSYEQYF. The CDR3 DNA is TGCAGCGGTGGACAGGGGGGCTCCTACGAGCAGTACTTC.

The chain links TRBV18 to TRBJ1-5; 7 bases match TRBD1. V shed 2 bases and J 0 bases; nucleotides not matched to a gene: 1. Germline assignment: CDR1 KGHSH and CDR2 LQKENI. This CDR3 region has 15 residues. CDR3 in DNA: TGTGCCAGCTCACCAGGGACAGATAGCAATCAGCCCCAGCATTTT. Protein sequence: CASSPGTDSNQPQHF.

This chain links TRBV6-4 with TRBJ2-3; D is perhaps TRBD1 (5 bases). V lost 2 bases, J lost 3 bases, and 12 bases lay in between. This CDR3 spans 15 amino acids. The germline gives CDR1 MRHNA, CDR2 SNTAGT. CDR3 nucleotides: TGTGCCAGCAGTGACAGGGGCAGGGAAACAGATACGCAGTATTTT. This gives the protein CASSDRGRETDTQYF.

V and J are TRBV6-5 and TRBJ2-7, with 9 bases fitting TRBD2. The trim removed 5 bases at V and 0 bases at J, leaving 2 bases unmatched. Germline loops: CDR1 MNHEY, CDR2 SVGAGI. This CDR3 has 14 residues. The CDR3 protein is CASSLAGYSYEQYF. For the CDR3, the DNA is TGTGCCAGCAGTCTAGCGGGGTACTCCTACGAGCAGTACTTC.

The chain links TRBV7-2 to TRBJ1-2, with a possible D match to TRBD1 (5 bases). With 5 bases removed from V and 8 bases from J, the gap between germline ends came to 12 bases. This CDR3 contains 12 residues. In germline, CDR1 is SGHTA, CDR2 FQGNSA. The CDR3 coding sequence is TGTGCCAGCAGCGCGCAGGGTCGGGGCTACACCTTC. Translated: CASSAQGRGYTF.

The V gene is TRBV13, the J gene TRBJ2-3; 16 bases are a match to TRBD2. V lost 5 bases and J lost 6; bases outside the gene matches: 14. The CDR3 loop spans 19 amino acids. The V gene's germline CDR1 is PRHDT and CDR2 FYEKMQ (reference sequence). The CDR3 sequence is CASSVQTGTSGGAEDTQYF. CDR3 nucleotides: TGTGCCAGCAGCGTACAGACCGGGACTAGCGGGGGGGCCGAGGATACGCAGTATTTT.

This clone was seen a single time. The rearrangement links TRBV18 to TRBJ1-5; TRBD1 is a possible D gene (6 bases). The CDR3 consists of 13 residues. The V end lost 8 bases, the J end lost 1 base, and 9 bases lay between the germline ends. CDR1 and CDR2 from the germline V gene are KGHSH and LQKENI. CDR3 residues: CASRGQSNQPQHF. DNA of the CDR3: TGTGCCAGCCGTGGACAGAGCAATCAGCCCCAGCATTTT.

The V gene is TRBV19, the J gene TRBJ1-1; 7 nucleotides agree with TRBD1. V was clipped by 4 bases and J by 3 bases; unmatched bases: 20. The germline gives CDR1 LNHDA, CDR2 SQIVND (reference sequence). This CDR3 spans 19 amino acids. Written as DNA, the CDR3 is TGTGCCAGTAGTAGGGGCTGGGTCGGGACAGCGGGCGTCTACACTGAAGCTTTCTTT. Its protein is CASSRGWVGTAGVYTEAFF.

This chain links TRBV6-2 or TRBV6-3 with TRBJ2-7; possible D gene TRBD2, 5 bases. CDR1 and CDR2 from the germline V gene are MNHEY and SVGEGT. The CDR3 has 15 residues. V lost 5 bases, J lost 3 bases, and 17 bases lay in between. This CDR3 is CASSKGRGAVYEQYF. CDR3 DNA sequence: TGTGCCAGCAGTAAGGGCCGGGGAGCCGTCTACGAGCAGTACTTC.

The CDR3 region has the DNA TGTGCCAGCAGCTTTCTCGGGGGAGACACAGATACGCAGTATTTT. Translation gives CASSFLGGDTDTQYF. The chain has TRBV5-6 and TRBJ2-3, with D maybe TRBD2 (6 bases). The germline V gene has CDR1 SGHDT and CDR2 YYEEEE. Trimming stripped 2 bases from V and 2 bases from J, with 12 bases between. The CDR3 consists of 15 residues.

CDR3 coding DNA: TGTGCCAGCAGTTTATGCTCCATGTTCAAGGGACAGGAAGGAGCGGGGTACTTC. It specifies CASSLCSMFKGQEGAGYF. The chain links TRBV28 to TRBJ2-7; the match to TRBD1 covers 8 bases. The germline gives CDR1 MDHEN, CDR2 SYDVKM. CDR3 size: 18 residues. V was clipped by 0 bases and J by 12 bases; unmatched bases: 22.

The genes are TRBV2 and TRBJ2-2; D might be TRBD1 (7 bases). Trimming shortened V by 6 bases and J by 5 bases, and 22 bases separated the two germline ends. The CDR3 runs 17 residues. Germline V gene lookup returns CDR1 SNHLY and CDR2 FYNNEI. The CDR3 DNA follows: TGTGCCAGCAGGGCGTCTAGCAGGGGGGCCATAACCGGGGAGCTGTTTTTT. This translates into CASRASSRGAITGELFF.

J is TRBJ2-1 and V is TRBV6-2 or TRBV6-3; 10 nucleotides agree with TRBD1. The V gene end was trimmed by 0 bases and the J gene end by 2 bases; junction bases not matched to a gene: 4. The germline V gene encodes CDR1 MNHEY and CDR2 SVGEGT. The length of the CDR3 is 17 residues. CDR3 nucleotide sequence: TGTGCCAGCAGTTACTCCTGGGGACAGGGGCCCTACAATGAGCAGTTCTTC. Its translation: CASSYSWGQGPYNEQFF.

The V and J genes are TRBV7-2 and TRBJ2-2, with TRBD1 as a possible D gene (6 bases). CDR1 is SGHTA and CDR2 is FQGNSA in the germline V gene. V lost 7 bases to trimming and J lost 6 bases, with 15 bases between them. This CDR3 has 14 amino acids. For the CDR3, the DNA is TGTGCCAGCAAGCTAAACAGGGCAGCCGGGGAGCTGTTTTTT. Translation: CASKLNRAAGELFF.

This chain uses TRBV13 with TRBJ1-4; 8 nucleotides match TRBD1. The trim removed 5 bases at V and 8 bases at J, leaving 4 bases unmatched. The CDR3 totals 13 residues. Germline loops: CDR1 PRHDT, CDR2 FYEKMQ (reference sequence). The CDR3 spells CASSRNRGEKLFF. In DNA form, the CDR3 reads TGTGCCAGCAGCCGTAACAGGGGGGAAAAACTGTTTTTT.

V usage is TRBV12-5 and J usage is TRBJ2-3; 8 nucleotides match TRBD1. Germline assignment: CDR1 LGHNT and CDR2 FRNRAP. Trimming cost V 5 bases and J 5 bases; bases outside gene matches: 6. This CDR3 region has 14 residues. CDR3 sequence reads: CASGQGQGEDTQYF. CDR3 coding DNA: TGTGCTAGTGGTCAAGGACAGGGAGAAGATACGCAGTATTTT. Complete variable domain (other parts from reference TRBV12-5 and TRBJ2-3): DARVTQTPRHKVTEMGQEVTMRCQPILGHNTVFWYRQTMMQGLELLAYFRNRAPLDDSGMPKDRFSAEMPDATLATLKIQPSEPRDSAVYFCASGQGQGEDTQYFGPGTRLTVL.

V gene TRBV28 combines with J gene TRBJ2-7; the match to TRBD1 covers 9 bases. Germline CDR1 MDHEN, CDR2 SYDVKM. The CDR3 loop spans 17 amino acids. J was trimmed by 2 bases and V by 4 bases; bases with no gene match: 12. CDR3 sequence reads: CASSSSGTGSPPYEQYF. In DNA form, the CDR3 reads TGTGCCAGCAGTTCGTCCGGGACAGGGTCCCCCCCCTACGAGCAGTACTTC.

This chain links TRBV6-5 with TRBJ1-2, with D possibly matching TRBD1 (6 bases). From germline, CDR1 is MNHEY and CDR2 SVGAGI. This CDR3 contains 13 residues. The ends were cut back, 8 bases at V and 4 bases at J, with 14 bases in the middle. CDR3 in amino acids: CASVATGIYGYTF. CDR3 sequence (DNA): TGTGCCAGCGTTGCGACAGGCATCTATGGCTACACCTTC.

This clone was seen more than once but under ten times. The chain links TRBV4-2 to TRBJ2-5, with 7 bases fitting TRBD2. This CDR3 region has 14 residues. J gave up 2 bases and V 2 bases, and 2 bases lay outside the gene matches. Germline V gene sequence: CDR1 LGHNA, CDR2 YNFKEQ. The CDR3 here is CASSQSGGQETQYF. Here the CDR3 DNA reads TGTGCCAGCAGCCAATCGGGGGGACAAGAGACCCAGTACTTC.

The chain has TRBV2 and TRBJ1-3; D remains ambiguous. Trimming took off 4 bases at V and 0 bases at J, with 10 bases between the two ends. The germline V gene encodes CDR1 SNHLY and CDR2 FYNNEI. CDR3 length equals 15 residues. CDR3 protein: CASSGGRSSGNTIYF. The CDR3 nucleotides are TGTGCCAGCAGTGGCGGGCGGAGCTCTGGAAACACCATATATTTT.